The next 25 T cell receptor beta chains were all read from a single sample in a study of CD8+ T cells in alopecia areata. After isolation, RNA underwent reverse transcription to generate cDNA as the sequencing template. Here immunoSEQ multiplex PCR was the method, and the copy in TCRdb shows in-frame clones only, minus some. The sample records 140,000 to 150,000 clones, approximately 65% being singletons. What was sequenced was CD8+ T cells sorted from blood. The receptors were sampled from a human donor in good health.

The chain recombines TRBV29-1 with TRBJ2-1, with 8 bases that match TRBD1. V was pared by 6 bases and J by 3 bases, with 7 bases of the junction left unmatched. The CDR3 sequence is 14 residues long. The germline gives CDR1 SQVTM, CDR2 ANQGSEA. The CDR3 sequence: CSVLTGVSYNEQFF. The CDR3 DNA is TGCAGCGTCCTGACAGGGGTTAGCTACAATGAGCAGTTCTTC.

V is TRBV7-9 and J is TRBJ1-1; D unresolved. Germline CDR1 reads SEHNR; CDR2 reads FQNEAQ (reference sequence). The V end was cut by 2 bases, the J end by 2 bases, with 3 bases between. The CDR3 runs to 12 residues. The CDR3 DNA sequence: TGTGCCAGCAGCTTATACAACACTGAAGCTTTCTTT. Its translation: CASSLYNTEAFF. Using reference TRBV7-9 and TRBJ1-1 for the parts outside the CDR3, the full variable domain is DTGVSQNPRHKITKRGQNVTFRCDPISEHNRLYWYRQTLGQGPEFLTYFQNEAQLEKSRLLSDRFSAERPKGSFSTLEIQRTEQGDSAMYLCASSLYNTEAFFGQGTRLTVV.

Here the CDR3 DNA reads TGTGCCAGTAGTATCGGAGATACGCAGTATTTT. Translation gives CASSIGDTQYF. The rearrangement uses TRBV19 and TRBJ2-3; no definite D call. In germline, CDR1 is LNHDA, CDR2 SQIVND (reference sequence). V lost 3 bases and J lost 5, with 3 bases in between. The CDR3 length is 11 residues.

The chain employs TRBV28 and TRBJ2-7; D is unclear. Germline V gene sequence: CDR1 MDHEN, CDR2 SYDVKM. The CDR3 has 11 amino acids. V lost 10 bases, J lost 2 bases, and 9 bases lay in between. The CDR3 spells CATRQPYEQYF. In DNA form, the CDR3 reads TGTGCCACCAGGCAACCCTACGAGCAGTACTTC. Supplemented by reference TRBV28 and TRBJ2-7, the full variable domain reads DVKVTQSSRYLVKRTGEKVFLECVQDMDHENMFWYRQDPGLGLRLIYFSYDVKMKEKGDIPEGYSVSREKKERFSLILESASTNQTSMYLCATRQPYEQYFGPGTRLTVT.

The chain employs TRBV11-2 and TRBJ2-7, with D maybe TRBD2 (5 bases). The CDR3 totals 15 residues. V was clipped by 5 bases and J by 4 bases, with 18 bases between them. Germline CDR1 is SGHAT and CDR2 is FQNNGV. CDR3 bases: TGTGCCAGCAGCCCTTTAGGCCCCCCGGGGTACGAGCAGTACTTC. It translates to CASSPLGPPGYEQYF. The full variable domain, in which reference TRBV11-2 and TRBJ2-7 provide the parts outside the CDR3, is EAGVAQSPRYKIIEKRQSVAFWCNPISGHATLYWYQQILGQGPKLLIQFQNNGVVDDSQLPKDRFSAERLKGVDSTLKIQPAKLEDSAVYLCASSPLGPPGYEQYFGPGTRLTVT.

V and J are TRBV6-5 and TRBJ2-7, with no clear D. The ends were cut back, 1 base at V and 3 bases at J, with 10 bases in the middle. CDR3 length: 14 amino acids. The germline gives CDR1 MNHEY, CDR2 SVGAGI. In nucleotides, the CDR3 is TGTGCCAGCAGTTACTTGGGATTGGGCTACGAGCAGTACTTC. Translating it yields CASSYLGLGYEQYF.

The chain combines TRBV2 with TRBJ2-7; 8 nucleotides match TRBD2. The V and J ends lost 5 bases and 2 bases, in that order; junction bases with no gene match: 5. Germline loops: CDR1 SNHLY, CDR2 FYNNEI. The CDR3 is 14 residues long. In DNA form, the CDR3 reads TGTGCCAGCAGTCCCGGGGGGGGACCCTACGAGCAGTACTTC. It yields the protein CASSPGGGPYEQYF.

In its sample, this clone was seen once. The chain links TRBV7-9 to TRBJ2-3; possibly TRBD1 for D (6 bases). This CDR3 has 14 residues. V lost 4 bases, J lost 2 bases, and 10 bases lay in between. The germline CDR1 and CDR2 sequences are SEHNR and FQNEAQ (reference sequence). Here the CDR3 DNA reads TGTGCCAGCAGCTCGCAGGGACACACAGATACGCAGTATTTT. Protein product: CASSSQGHTDTQYF.

The chain is built from TRBV14 and TRBJ2-7, with D possibly being TRBD2 (5 bases). The V end lost 4 bases, the J end lost 2 bases, and 15 bases lay between the germline ends. CDR1 and CDR2 from the germline V gene are SGHDN and FVKESK. This CDR3 is built from 15 residues. This CDR3 is CASSLSGDWAYEQYF. The CDR3 bases are TGTGCCAGCAGCCTGTCCGGGGATTGGGCCTACGAGCAGTACTTC.

The V call is TRBV9, the J call TRBJ1-2, with TRBD1 as a possible D gene (6 bases). Germline V gene sequence: CDR1 SGDLS, CDR2 YYNGEE. Trimming removed 3 bases at V and 6 bases at J, with 6 bases between. CDR3 length: 11 amino acids. CDR3 sequence reads: CASSDRDGYTF. In DNA form, the CDR3 reads TGTGCCAGCAGCGACAGGGATGGCTACACCTTC.

The chain links TRBV7-6 to TRBJ2-1, with TRBD2 matching 9 bases. Germline CDR1 reads SGHVS; CDR2 reads FNYEAQ. J gave up 7 bases and V 5 bases, and 15 bases lay outside the gene matches. The CDR3 is made up of 17 amino acids. Here the CDR3 reads CASSKKLSGRVGNEQFF. DNA of the CDR3: TGTGCCAGCAGCAAAAAGCTTAGCGGGAGAGTCGGTAATGAGCAGTTCTTC. Looking up the rest from reference TRBV7-6 and TRBJ2-1 gives the full variable domain: GAGVSQSPRYKVTKRGQDVALRCDPISGHVSLYWYRQALGQGPEFLTYFNYEAQQDKSGLPNDRFSAERPEGSISTLTIQRTEQRDSAMYRCASSKKLSGRVGNEQFFGPGTRLTVL.

This chain joins TRBV30 and TRBJ2-2; D not certain. Germline V gene lookup returns CDR1 GTSNPN and CDR2 SVGIG (reference sequence). Deletions cut 2 bases from V and 7 bases from J, with 11 bases between. This CDR3 spans 13 amino acids. The CDR3 DNA reads as TGTGCCTGGAGTAGTAGTCTGGGCGGGGAGCTGTTTTTT. This encodes CAWSSSLGGELFF. Combining the CDR3 with reference TRBV30 and TRBJ2-2 gives the whole variable domain SQTIHQWPATLVQPVGSPLSLECTVEGTSNPNLYWYRQAAGRGLQLLFYSVGIGQISSEVPQNLSASRPQDRQFILSSKKLLLSDSGFYLCAWSSSLGGELFFGEGSRLTVL.

The chain combines TRBV11-3 with TRBJ1-5; no clear D gene. V lost 6 bases and J 6 bases, leaving 21 bases between the germline ends. Germline loops: CDR1 SGHNT, CDR2 YENEEA. CDR3 length equals 16 residues. Here the CDR3 DNA reads TGTGCCAGCAGACCTATTCTGGGCCAAGGGCTTCAGCCCCAGCATTTT. It is translated as CASRPILGQGLQPQHF.

The V call is TRBV29-1, the J call TRBJ2-4; 10 bases line up with TRBD1. Germline V lookup: CDR1 SQVTM, CDR2 ANQGSEA. V was pared by 6 bases and J by 7 bases, with 24 bases of the junction left unmatched. The CDR3 has 19 residues. CDR3 residues: CSVTGTGVSEREWGNIQYF. For the CDR3, the DNA is TGCAGCGTAACCGGGACAGGGGTTTCTGAGCGGGAGTGGGGGAACATTCAGTACTTC.

The CDR3 sequence is CASLSRRDTQYF. DNA of the CDR3: TGTGCCAGCCTGTCCAGAAGAGATACGCAGTATTTT. The V and J genes are TRBV25-1 and TRBJ2-3; D unresolved. Per germline, CDR1 MGHDK and CDR2 SYGVNS. The CDR3 totals 12 residues. V lost 8 bases to trimming and J lost 5 bases, with 11 bases between them.

This clone was seen a handful of times. This chain joins TRBV27 and TRBJ2-2; no clear D. Trimming took 0 bases from V and 10 from J, leaving 9 bases between them. CDR3 size: 13 residues. Germline loops: CDR1 MNHEY, CDR2 SMNVEV (reference sequence). CDR3 residues: CASSLSPAVELFF. The CDR3 nucleotides read TGTGCCAGCAGTTTATCTCCGGCAGTGGAGCTGTTTTTT.

This clone appeared once. This CDR3 reads CSAVPYEQFF. The CDR3 DNA is TGCAGTGCCGTACCCTATGAGCAGTTCTTC. This chain joins TRBV20-1 and TRBJ2-1; D gene unclear. The CDR3 totals 10 residues. Germline values: CDR1 DFQATT, CDR2 SNEGSKA (reference sequence). The V end lost 6 bases, the J end lost 8 bases, and 8 bases lay between the germline ends.

The V and J genes are TRBV7-8 and TRBJ2-5, with TRBD1 matching 9 bases. V trimming: 2 bases; J trimming: 5 bases; junction bases outside the gene matches: 15. The CDR3 is made up of 18 amino acids. Germline assignment: CDR1 SGHVS and CDR2 FQNEAQ. CDR3: CASSLSARDRELRETQYF. CDR3 DNA: TGTGCCAGCAGCTTATCGGCCCGGGACAGGGAATTGCGGGAGACCCAGTACTTC.

The J gene is TRBJ2-3, the V gene TRBV30; 11 bases are a match to TRBD2. The CDR3 sequence is 17 residues long. Germline V gene data show CDR1 as GTSNPN and CDR2 as SVGIG (reference sequence). Trimming took 3 bases from V and 0 from J; bases not matched to a gene: 8. The CDR3 coding sequence is TGTGCCTGGAGCACTACTAGCGGGGGATCTAGCACAGATACGCAGTATTTT. Protein sequence: CAWSTTSGGSSTDTQYF.

This clone occurred a few times. The CDR3 nucleotides are TGTGCCAGCAGCCCGTTTCGGTACCACGAGCAGTACTTC. This gives the protein CASSPFRYHEQYF. This chain joins TRBV14 and TRBJ2-7; no clear D. Looked up from germline, CDR1 is SGHDN and CDR2 is FVKESK. CDR3 length: 13 amino acids. The V and J ends lost 4 bases and 5 bases respectively, with 12 bases between them.

The chain couples TRBV6-5 to TRBJ2-3; TRBD2 is a possible D gene (6 bases). Per germline, CDR1 MNHEY and CDR2 SVGAGI. Trimming stripped 2 bases from V and 2 bases from J, with 11 bases between. This CDR3 is built from 15 residues. The CDR3 reads CASSYRGGDTDTQYF. Written as DNA, the CDR3 is TGTGCCAGCAGTTACCGTGGAGGGGACACAGATACGCAGTATTTT.

In its sample, this clone was seen a few times. CDR3 loop: CASSQDFMYNEQFF. The CDR3 DNA follows: TGCGCCAGCAGCCAAGACTTTATGTACAATGAGCAGTTCTTC. The J gene is TRBJ2-1, the V gene TRBV4-1; D gene ambiguous. The germline V and J ends were trimmed by 0 bases and 4 bases, with 7 bases remaining between them. Per germline, CDR1 MGHRA and CDR2 YSYEKL. The CDR3 loop spans 14 amino acids.

The chain has TRBV6-5 and TRBJ2-7; 7 bases line up with TRBD1. Germline lookup yields CDR1 MNHEY and CDR2 SVGAGI. The trim removed 6 bases at V and 0 bases at J, leaving 8 bases unmatched. The CDR3 extends over 15 amino acids. CDR3 sequence reads: CASRTSGGDSYEQYF. CDR3 coding DNA: TGTGCCAGCAGGACCTCAGGGGGAGACTCCTACGAGCAGTACTTC.

This clone has more than one count but fewer than ten. The V gene is TRBV28, the J gene TRBJ1-5; weak D call: TRBD1 (5 bases). The germline CDR1 and CDR2 sequences are MDHEN and SYDVKM. The V and J ends lost 6 bases and 7 bases respectively, with 22 bases between them. The CDR3 is made up of 16 amino acids. The CDR3 loop is CASSPDTRRVRQPQHF. CDR3 DNA sequence: TGTGCCAGCAGCCCGGACACCCGCAGGGTTCGGCAGCCCCAGCATTTT.

The J gene is TRBJ2-1, the V gene TRBV29-1; 8 nucleotides agree with TRBD2. The CDR3 is 16 residues long. From germline, CDR1 is SQVTM and CDR2 ANQGSEA. V was clipped by 3 bases and J by 2 bases; unmatched bases: 9. The chain's CDR3 is CSVDPQREFPYNEQFF. CDR3 in DNA: TGCAGCGTTGATCCCCAGCGGGAGTTCCCCTACAATGAGCAGTTCTTC.